This TCR beta chain was captured in a study of blood T cell repertoires in COVID-19. Study-level information: Collection of acute and convalescent COVID-19 samples took place in the United States, Italy and Spain.

Germline V lookup: CDR1 LNHDA, CDR2 SQIVND (reference sequence). Trimming left V 2 bases short and J 3 bases short, with 7 bases between. The CDR3 totals 14 residues. Measured with immunoSEQ multiplex PCR; TCRdb has only the in-frame clones, and not every one. The table records around 42,000 clones, around 85% of them present only once. The clonotype originates from a human donor in a cohort sampled during active COVID-19. The rearrangement joins TRBV19 to TRBJ1-4; possibly TRBD1 for D (5 bases). The sample taken for sequencing was peripheral blood. Written as DNA, the CDR3 is TGTGCCAGTAGTATAAGGGGTCCTAATGAAAAACTGTTTTTT. As protein: CASSIRGPNEKLFF.